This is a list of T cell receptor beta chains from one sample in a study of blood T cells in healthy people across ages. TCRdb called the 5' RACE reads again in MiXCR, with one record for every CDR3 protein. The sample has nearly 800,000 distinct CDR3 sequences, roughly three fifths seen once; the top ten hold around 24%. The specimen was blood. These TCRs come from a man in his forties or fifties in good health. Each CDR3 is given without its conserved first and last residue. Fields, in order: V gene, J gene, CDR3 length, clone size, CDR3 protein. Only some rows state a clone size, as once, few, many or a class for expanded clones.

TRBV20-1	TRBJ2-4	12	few	SAGEGGPRNIQY
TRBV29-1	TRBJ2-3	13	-	SVEDWGTHTDTQY
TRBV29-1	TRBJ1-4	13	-	SVEGWPGMGEKLF
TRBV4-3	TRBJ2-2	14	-	ASSQLIVGNTGELF
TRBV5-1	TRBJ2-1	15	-	ASSDPSGRDIPNEQV
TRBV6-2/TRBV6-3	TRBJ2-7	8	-	ASGRVKQY
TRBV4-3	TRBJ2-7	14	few	ASSQDTAGPYNEQY
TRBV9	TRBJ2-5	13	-	ASSVFGGGGETQY
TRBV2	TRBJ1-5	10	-	ASEAGNQPQH
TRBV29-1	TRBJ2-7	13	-	SVADGWGQNNEQY
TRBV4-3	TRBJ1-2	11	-	ASSQDWHYGYT
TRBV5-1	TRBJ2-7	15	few	ASSLNPLSSGLTEQY
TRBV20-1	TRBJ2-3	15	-	SARDRFSGGPPDTQY
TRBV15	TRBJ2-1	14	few	ATSRVRVAGDNEQF
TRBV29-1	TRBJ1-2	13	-	SVGLLDKPGGGYT
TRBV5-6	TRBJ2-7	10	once	ASSFGGAEQY
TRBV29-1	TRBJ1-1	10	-	SVRQLNTEAF
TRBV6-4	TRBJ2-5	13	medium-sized	ASSTAFRPLETQY
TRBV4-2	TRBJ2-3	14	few	ASSQAGTVSTDTQY
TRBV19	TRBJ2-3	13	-	ASTQSGGKTDTQY
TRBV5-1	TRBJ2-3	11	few	ASSKQNTDTQY
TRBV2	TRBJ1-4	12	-	ASSERHFREKLF
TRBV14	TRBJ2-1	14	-	ASSQATGGIHNEQF
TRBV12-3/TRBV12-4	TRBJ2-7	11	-	ASKDGPGGEQY
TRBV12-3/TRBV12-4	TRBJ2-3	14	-	ASSQGKDRGADTQY
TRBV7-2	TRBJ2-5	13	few	ASSEQGRGRETQY
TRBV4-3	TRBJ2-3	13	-	ASSQNTGATDTQY
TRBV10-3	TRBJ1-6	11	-	AISAEGLSPLH
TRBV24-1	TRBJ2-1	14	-	ATSDRTSGRLNEQF
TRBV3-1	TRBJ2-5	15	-	ASSQVLAGGNGETQY
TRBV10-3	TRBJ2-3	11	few	AIRGDRSDTQY
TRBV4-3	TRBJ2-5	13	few	ASSPLGDRPETQY
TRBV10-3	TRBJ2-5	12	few	ATRLGQGVETQY
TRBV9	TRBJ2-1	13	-	ASSVELAEDNEQF
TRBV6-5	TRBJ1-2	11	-	ASSHPSQGGCT
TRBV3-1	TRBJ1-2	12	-	ASSQERANYGYT